This TCR beta chain is drawn from a study of blood T cell repertoires in COVID-19. As for the study in general: The United States, Italy and Spain provided the acute and convalescent COVID-19 samples. PBMCs, B-cell-depleted T cells, or T cells provided the cDNA or gDNA that made up the material.

Data came from immunoSEQ multiplex PCR; TCRdb stores just in-frame clones and leaves some out. The data hold 150,000 to 200,000 clones, with 88% observed a single time. The age range of participants was roughly 18 to 90 years, with residence in 20 to 25 US areas. Participants had their cohort set by participant-reported clinical history. The ends lost 4 bases at V and 2 bases at J; junction bases unmatched: 9. CDR1 is MGHRA and CDR2 is YSYEKL in the germline V gene. This CDR3 comprises 18 residues. The clonotype was recovered from a woman aged 18-29 years who had recovered from COVID-19. Input material: PBMCs or T cells enriched from blood (not recorded which). V gene TRBV4-1 combines with J gene TRBJ2-3; 13 bases are a match to TRBD2. The CDR3 sequence is CASSPVRTSGGPTDTQYF. The CDR3 bases are TGCGCCAGCAGCCCAGTGAGGACTAGCGGGGGTCCCACAGATACGCAGTATTTT.